The 24 T cell receptor beta chains below come from one sample, sequenced in a study of cytomegalovirus exposure and HLA in healthy donors. PCR was performed using 60 Vbeta and 13 Jbeta primers. Only in-frame clones appear in the TCRdb table, and some are missing; sequencing was by immunoSEQ multiplex PCR. The data hold approximately 190,000 clones, with 75% to 90% observed a single time. Material: PBMCs. The receptor source for this set is a woman between 45 and 60 years old in good health and CMV-seropositive.

The rearrangement joins TRBV9 to TRBJ1-4, with 7 bases aligning to TRBD1. This CDR3 contains 15 residues. Germline CDR1 SGDLS, CDR2 YYNGEE. Trimming cost V 3 bases and J 8 bases; bases outside gene matches: 10. The CDR3 DNA reads as TGTGCCAGCAGCGCCCGACAGGGAGGTAGGGAAAAACTGTTTTTT. It is translated as CASSARQGGREKLFF. The variable domain in full, with the rest retrieved from reference TRBV9 and TRBJ1-4, is DSGVTQTPKHLITATGQRVTLRCSPRSGDLSVYWYQQSLDQGLQFLIQYYNGEERAKGNILERFSAQQFPDLHSELNLSSLELGDSALYFCASSARQGGREKLFFGSGTQLSVL.

The gene calls are TRBV11-2 and TRBJ2-7, with 11 bases lining up with TRBD1. Germline assignment: CDR1 SGHAT and CDR2 FQNNGV. The V and J ends lost 5 bases and 6 bases, in that order; junction bases with no gene match: 9. This CDR3 is 15 amino acids long. The CDR3 DNA follows: TGTGCCAGCAGCGCTGGGACAGGGGGGGCTACCGAGCAGTACTTC. Amino acids: CASSAGTGGATEQYF.

This chain uses TRBV4-1 with TRBJ1-3, with D unresolved. The CDR3 spans 15 residues. V was clipped by 7 bases and J by 4 bases, with 17 bases between them. Germline lookup yields CDR1 MGHRA and CDR2 YSYEKL. For the CDR3, the DNA is TGCGCCAGCATGGACCTCGCGGGGATCGGAAACACCATATATTTT. It translates to CASMDLAGIGNTIYF.

The V and J genes are TRBV18 and TRBJ2-1; 8 positions agree with TRBD1. CDR3 length: 20 amino acids. Germline V lookup: CDR1 KGHSH, CDR2 LQKENI. Germline trimming cut 2 bases from V and 0 bases from J; bases unmatched to any gene: 15. The CDR3 coding sequence is TGTGCCAGCTCACCAACGTCAGGGGGCGCTTCCTATGGCTCCTACAATGAGCAGTTCTTC. Amino acids: CASSPTSGGASYGSYNEQFF.

The rearrangement joins TRBV4-2 to TRBJ2-3, with 9 bases that match TRBD2. Germline CDR1 LGHNA, CDR2 YNFKEQ. The J segment lost 5 bases and the V segment lost 4 bases, leaving 4 bases of the junction unmatched. The CDR3 is 14 amino acids. CDR3 amino acids: CASSPRLAEDTQYF. In DNA form, the CDR3 reads TGTGCCAGCAGCCCCCGACTAGCGGAAGATACGCAGTATTTT.

About this clone itself: Mismatch with germline at one junction end may stem from a read error. The chain joins TRBV5-4 to TRBJ1-1, with a tentative D call TRBD1 (6 bases). Germline V gene sequence: CDR1 SGHNT, CDR2 YYREEE (reference sequence). This CDR3 is 15 amino acids long. This CDR3 reads CASSQDLGANTEAFF. DNA of the CDR3: TGCGCCAGCAGCCAAGATTTGGGGGCGAACACTGAAGCTTTCTTT.

The chain couples TRBV4-1 to TRBJ1-2; 7 nucleotides align to TRBD1. The V and J ends lost 1 base and 7 bases, in that order; junction bases with no gene match: 12. Germline V gene lookup returns CDR1 MGHRA and CDR2 YSYEKL. This CDR3 is built from 16 residues. The CDR3 is CASSQASQGVGGGYTF. The CDR3 bases are TGCGCCAGCAGCCAAGCGTCCCAGGGGGTGGGTGGTGGCTACACCTTC.

For the CDR3, the DNA is TGTGCCAGCAGCCAAGGGCAGACACAATATACGCAGTATTTT. Amino acid sequence: CASSQGQTQYTQYF. The rearrangement links TRBV4-2 to TRBJ2-3; D is ambiguous. V was cut by 1 base and J by 7 bases, with 12 bases left in between. The CDR3 has 14 residues. Germline CDR1 reads LGHNA; CDR2 reads YNFKEQ.

This chain uses TRBV2 with TRBJ2-7; D remains unclear. The CDR3 is made up of 12 amino acids. The V gene's germline CDR1 is SNHLY and CDR2 FYNNEI. With 6 bases removed from V and 2 bases from J, the gap between germline ends came to 8 bases. The CDR3 is CASRASAYEQYF. The CDR3 DNA sequence: TGTGCCAGCAGAGCCAGCGCCTACGAGCAGTACTTC.

As regards this clone: The sample has other DNA sequences that encode this CDR3 too. CDR3 DNA sequence: TGCGCCAGCAGCCAAGAGGCTAGCGGGGGGGCTTCCCATGAGCAGTTCTTC. It yields the protein CASSQEASGGASHEQFF. The chain couples TRBV4-3 to TRBJ2-1, with 12 bases aligning to TRBD2. With 0 bases clipped from V and 8 bases from J, the junction kept 8 bases outside the gene matches. The CDR3 is made up of 17 amino acids. Germline V gene sequence: CDR1 LGHNA, CDR2 YSLEER.

V and J are TRBV9 and TRBJ1-1, with D tentatively TRBD1 (6 bases). The CDR3 contains 14 residues. V lost 2 bases to trimming and J lost 2 bases, with 10 bases between them. In germline, CDR1 is SGDLS, CDR2 YYNGEE. The CDR3: CASSVDRINTEAFF. Here the CDR3 DNA reads TGTGCCAGCAGCGTGGACAGAATAAACACTGAAGCTTTCTTT.

The genes are TRBV19 and TRBJ1-5; 10 bases are a match to TRBD1. The CDR3 contains 14 residues. From germline, CDR1 is LNHDA and CDR2 SQIVND (reference sequence). With V trimmed by 5 bases and J by 11 bases, 9 bases remained unmatched. The CDR3 DNA sequence: TGTGCCAGTAGTTTGGGACAGGGGATAATGGCCCAGCATTTT. Its protein is CASSLGQGIMAQHF.

The genes are TRBV6-1 and TRBJ1-2, with TRBD1 as a possible D gene (5 bases). Germline assignment: CDR1 MNHNS and CDR2 SASEGT. This CDR3 has 13 amino acids. Trimming took 5 bases from V and 8 from J, leaving 15 bases between them. The CDR3 is CASSRPGHIGYTF. As DNA, the CDR3 is TGTGCCAGCAGTAGGCCAGGGCATATAGGCTACACCTTC.

This chain links TRBV6-5 with TRBJ1-1, with D unresolved. V dropped 10 bases and J dropped 3 bases, with 15 bases sitting between them. This CDR3 region has 13 residues. Germline CDR1 MNHEY, CDR2 SVGAGI. The CDR3 region has the DNA TGTGCCACCGCCCTCCAATCGGACACTGAAGCTTTCTTT. It codes for CATALQSDTEAFF.

This clone was recorded only once. V usage is TRBV7-2 and J usage is TRBJ2-7; TRBD2 matches at 9 bases. Germline V lookup: CDR1 SGHTA, CDR2 FQGNSA. The CDR3 is 15 amino acids. V shed 8 bases, J shed 3 bases, and the junction held 11 bases outside the gene matches. CDR3 nucleotide sequence: TGTGCCAGCTCCCCGCGGGGGGGCGGAGACTACGAGCAGTACTTC. It specifies CASSPRGGGDYEQYF.

The chain has TRBV10-3 and TRBJ2-1, with unresolved D. The germline V gene encodes CDR1 ENHRY and CDR2 SYGVKD. The CDR3 runs to 12 residues. V was clipped by 8 bases and J by 9 bases, with 14 bases between them. Here the CDR3 reads CAISNAPPEQFF. CDR3 coding DNA: TGTGCCATCTCCAACGCGCCCCCTGAGCAGTTCTTC.

The chain recombines TRBV5-1 with TRBJ2-3, with 12 bases matching TRBD2. The junction had 3 bases not matched to a gene; V was cut back by 0 bases and J by 4 bases. This CDR3 has 16 amino acids. Germline-derived CDR1 and CDR2 are SGHRS and YFSETQ. The CDR3 loop is CASSLGASGGADTQYF. DNA for the CDR3: TGCGCCAGCAGCTTGGGGGCTAGCGGGGGGGCAGATACGCAGTATTTT.

This clone was seen only once. The V call is TRBV4-1, the J call TRBJ1-2; a weak D match, TRBD1 (5 bases). The CDR3 length is 16 residues. Trimming took off 0 bases at V and 1 base at J, with 12 bases between the two ends. CDR1 and CDR2 (germline): MGHRA, YSYEKL. The CDR3 sequence is CASSQDAGPLNYGYTF. CDR3 DNA sequence: TGCGCCAGCAGCCAAGATGCAGGGCCTCTTAACTATGGCTACACCTTC.

The chain recombines TRBV9 with TRBJ1-2, with D possibly TRBD1 on 6 matching bases. V dropped 0 bases and J dropped 4 bases, with 10 bases sitting between them. CDR1 is SGDLS, CDR2 YYNGEE, per germline. CDR3 length equals 14 residues. DNA for the CDR3: TGTGCCAGCAGCGTAGGAACAGGGAGCTATGGCTACACCTTC. It translates to CASSVGTGSYGYTF.

The chain employs TRBV21-1 and TRBJ2-1; the table assigns TRBD2, which was not confirmed against the DNA. TRBV21-1 is reported as a pseudogene. This CDR3 is built from 16 residues. The CDR3 nucleotides are TGTGCCAGCCGGACGGGACTAGCGGGGGGGGCCAATGAGCAGTTCTTC. It is translated as CASRTGLAGGANEQFF.

With respect to this clone: The germline gene is not matched at one end of the junction; a read error may be the cause. The chain carries TRBV4-1 and TRBJ1-6, with 11 bases lining up with TRBD1. This CDR3 spans 16 amino acids. CDR1 is MGHRA, CDR2 YSYEKL, per germline. CDR3 nucleotide sequence: TGTGCCAGCAGCCAAGCCGGGACAGGGGGTAATTCACCCCTCCACTTT. This sequence encodes CASSQAGTGGNSPLHF.

The gene calls are TRBV18 and TRBJ1-4; the match to TRBD1 covers 7 bases. Trimming took 5 bases from V and 5 from J; bases not matched to a gene: 8. The CDR3 is 15 residues long. Germline V gene data show CDR1 as KGHSH and CDR2 as LQKENI. The CDR3 region is CASSSQTGSNEKLFF. The CDR3 bases are TGTGCCAGCTCATCGCAGACAGGGTCGAATGAAAAACTGTTTTTT. The variable domain in full, with the rest retrieved from reference TRBV18 and TRBJ1-4, is NAGVMQNPRHLVRRRGQEARLRCSPMKGHSHVYWYRQLPEEGLKFMVYLQKENIIDESGMPKERFSAEFPKEGPSILRIQQVVRGDSAAYFCASSSQTGSNEKLFFGSGTQLSVL.

This clone has only one observation. The chain uses TRBV7-2 and TRBJ2-7; 11 positions match TRBD2. CDR1 and CDR2 (germline): SGHTA, FQGNSA. The J segment lost 5 bases and the V segment lost 5 bases, leaving 2 bases of the junction unmatched. This CDR3 region has 13 residues. CDR3 sequence (DNA): TGTGCCAGCAGCGCGGGACTAGCGGACGAGCAGTACTTC. As protein: CASSAGLADEQYF.

J is TRBJ2-1 and V is TRBV6-1, with a tentative D call TRBD2 (5 bases). The CDR3 is 14 amino acids. Germline CDR1 MNHNS, CDR2 SASEGT. V dropped 7 bases and J dropped 7 bases, with 17 bases sitting between them. The CDR3 is CASKDRASKNEQFF. DNA for the CDR3: TGTGCCAGCAAGGATAGGGCTAGCAAAAATGAGCAGTTCTTC.